In its sample, the clone carrying this TCR beta chain was seen a few times. Its antigen remains unknown. The PCR had 60 Vbeta and 13 Jbeta primers. Profiled with immunoSEQ multiplex PCR; TCRdb holds only in-frame clones, not every one. The repertoire has about 180,000 clones, 77% of them found once; the top ten carry roughly 1.5%. The data were obtained in a study of cytomegalovirus exposure and HLA in healthy donors. The CDR3 is 14 amino acids. The ends lost 4 bases at V and 10 bases at J; junction bases unmatched: 4. Germline CDR1 and CDR2: MNHNY and SVGAGI (reference sequence). General study points: Sequencing likely produced, as an artifact, a cluster of highly shared sequence variants. As confirmed in vitro, a few CMV-associated chains were specific for CMV antigens.

The sequence was obtained from a man younger than 30 in good health and CMV-seronegative. The sample consisted of PBMCs. The chain links TRBV6-6 to TRBJ2-1; 13 bases line up with TRBD2. The CDR3 sequence is CASSFELAGGEQFF. In DNA form, the CDR3 reads TGTGCCAGCAGTTTTGAACTAGCGGGAGGGGAGCAGTTCTTC.